The 15 T cell receptor beta chains in this list originate from one sample, sequenced in a study of T-cell reconstitution after alpha-beta-depleted transplantation in children. TCRbeta library preparation incorporated unique molecular identifiers. One entry per CDR3 protein results from TCRdb running MiXCR on the PCR reads. This table holds 580,000 or so distinct CDR3 sequences, 23% found once. The sequencing used PBMCs, mostly from graft donor cells, collected 360 days after TCRalphabeta/CD19-depleted stem cell transplant. The receptors originated from a boy in the first two years of life who had a stem cell transplant for acute myeloid leukemia, so the T cells may come from the graft donor.

The chain uses TRBV5-1 and TRBJ1-3; no clear D. Germline CDR1 SGHRS, CDR2 YFSETQ. Between the trimmed V and J ends, which lost 0 bases and 10 bases, there was a span of 11 bases. The CDR3 spans 13 residues. CDR3 nucleotide sequence: TGCGCCAGCAGCTTGGGATACGGAGAGACCATATATTTT. The encoded protein is CASSLGYGETIYF. Full variable domain (remainder filled in from reference TRBV5-1 and TRBJ1-3): KAGVTQTPRYLIKTRGQQVTLSCSPISGHRSVSWYQQTPGQGLQFLFEYFSETQRNKGNFPGRFSGRQFSNSRSEMNVSTLELGDSALYLCASSLGYGETIYFGEGSWLTVV.

This clonotype has a count of ten or more. The V call is TRBV20-1, the J call TRBJ1-6, with 7 bases that match TRBD1. The CDR3 totals 16 residues. Per the germline V gene, CDR1 is DFQATT and CDR2 is SNEGSKA (reference sequence). Trimming took 0 bases from V and 10 from J; bases not matched to a gene: 12. In nucleotides, the CDR3 is TGCAGTGCTAGAGATCGCGAACAGGGGATAAGATCACCCCTCCACTTT. Its protein is CSARDREQGIRSPLHF.

This clonotype was counted only a few times. The chain employs TRBV28 and TRBJ2-1; TRBD1 aligns across 7 bases. This CDR3 comprises 16 residues. The V segment lost 3 bases and the J segment 7 bases; nucleotides outside the gene matches: 12. Germline values: CDR1 MDHEN, CDR2 SYDVKM. The CDR3: CASSFGSTGAENEQFF. The DNA of the CDR3 is TGTGCCAGCAGTTTCGGGTCTACAGGGGCTGAAAATGAGCAGTTCTTC.

The V and J genes are TRBV7-2 and TRBJ1-1; D unresolved. Germline V gives CDR1 SGHTA, CDR2 FQGNSA. V was clipped by 6 bases and J by 5 bases, with 16 bases between them. This CDR3 has 14 amino acids. The CDR3 DNA follows: TGTGCCAGCAGTATCGACCTAGGGTGGACTGAAGCTTTCTTT. Residues: CASSIDLGWTEAFF.

The chain combines TRBV5-1 with TRBJ2-3; tentatively, D is TRBD1 (5 bases). Between the trimmed V and J ends, which lost 0 bases and 1 base, there was a span of 12 bases. This CDR3 region has 16 residues. CDR1 and CDR2 from the germline V gene are SGHRS and YFSETQ. The CDR3 loop is CASSLDVGHRTDTQYF. CDR3 DNA: TGCGCCAGCAGCTTGGACGTGGGGCACCGCACAGATACGCAGTATTTT.

The J gene is TRBJ2-5, the V gene TRBV9; 9 positions match TRBD2. There are 13 residues in the CDR3. V dropped 5 bases and J dropped 4; count of bases not matched to a gene: 3. Germline CDR1 reads SGDLS; CDR2 reads YYNGEE. CDR3 DNA sequence: TGTGCCAGCAGTGAACTAGCGGGAGAGACCCAGTACTTC. Encoded protein: CASSELAGETQYF.

This chain uses TRBV12-3 or TRBV12-4 with TRBJ1-2; 7 nucleotides agree with TRBD1. The CDR3 covers 13 residues. The trim removed 7 bases at V and 7 bases at J, leaving 9 bases unmatched. The chain's CDR3 is CASTYDGTAGYTF. The CDR3 DNA reads TGTGCCAGCACTTACGATGGGACAGCTGGCTACACCTTC.

Ten or more counts support this clonotype. The chain is built from TRBV20-1 and TRBJ2-6; D assignment may be TRBD1 or TRBD2 (5 bases each). The V and J ends lost 0 bases and 0 bases respectively, with 9 bases between them. This CDR3 contains 16 residues. Germline V CDR1 and CDR2: DFQATT, SNEGSKA (reference sequence). Here the CDR3 DNA reads TGCAGTGCTAGAGATGGGACCGACTCTGGGGCCAACGTCCTGACTTTC. Residues: CSARDGTDSGANVLTF.

The rearrangement uses TRBV6-2 or TRBV6-3 and TRBJ2-5, with D perhaps matching TRBD2 (6 bases). This CDR3 contains 15 residues. Germline V gives CDR1 MNHEY, CDR2 SVGEGT. The V end lost 7 bases, the J end lost 1 base, and 16 bases lay between the germline ends. The CDR3 spells CASTRILGGQETQYF. CDR3 in DNA: TGTGCCAGCACCCGAATTCTCGGGGGCCAAGAGACCCAGTACTTC.

Only a few counts were recorded for this clonotype. This chain joins TRBV29-1 and TRBJ1-1; 7 bases match TRBD1. Trimming at V came to 7 bases and at J to 0 bases, leaving 8 bases not matched to a gene. Germline values: CDR1 SQVTM, CDR2 ANQGSEA. The CDR3 is 14 residues long. CDR3 sequence: CSARPGGLNTEAFF. The CDR3 bases are TGCAGCGCCCGCCCAGGGGGGTTGAACACTGAAGCTTTCTTT.

In this sample, this clonotype turned up many times. The J gene is TRBJ2-5, the V gene TRBV20-1, with D possibly being TRBD1 or TRBD2 (5 bases each). Per germline, CDR1 DFQATT and CDR2 SNEGSKA (reference sequence). Trimming removed 1 base from V and 5 bases from J, with 14 bases in between. The CDR3 totals 14 residues. Here the CDR3 reads CSARVPGRAETQYF. CDR3 DNA: TGCAGTGCTAGAGTACCGGGACGTGCCGAGACCCAGTACTTC.

This clonotype turned up a few times. V gene TRBV4-3 combines with J gene TRBJ2-5; TRBD2 matches at 9 bases. V shed 4 bases and J 2 bases; nucleotides not matched to a gene: 5. The CDR3 has 15 amino acids. Germline V gene lookup returns CDR1 LGHNA and CDR2 YSLEER. The CDR3 spells CASSRTTSGQETQYF. The CDR3 bases are TGCGCCAGCAGCCGGACGACTAGCGGACAAGAGACCCAGTACTTC.

Ten or more counts support this clonotype. This chain links TRBV3-1 with TRBJ1-1; 7 bases fit TRBD1. J lost 5 bases, V lost 1 base, and 7 bases had no gene match. The CDR3 loop spans 15 amino acids. CDR1 is LGHDT, CDR2 YNNKEL, per germline (reference sequence). The CDR3 reads CASSQGQGRFTEAFF. CDR3 nucleotides: TGTGCCAGCAGCCAAGGACAGGGACGGTTTACTGAAGCTTTCTTT.

The chain has TRBV14 and TRBJ2-3; 9 nucleotides match TRBD2. V was clipped by 4 bases and J by 9 bases; unmatched bases: 2. Germline CDR1 SGHDN, CDR2 FVKESK. The CDR3 totals 12 residues. CDR3 bases: TGTGCCAGCAGCCCGACTAGCGGAACGCAGTATTTT. Amino acids: CASSPTSGTQYF.

This clonotype was counted at least ten times. J is TRBJ2-7 and V is TRBV7-9; TRBD1 matches at 7 bases. Germline loops: CDR1 SEHNR, CDR2 FQNEAQ (reference sequence). Unmatched junction bases numbered 12, after V lost 2 bases and J lost 5 bases. This CDR3 comprises 16 residues. CDR3 nucleotide sequence: TGTGCCAGCAGCTTAAAGGGTACGGGACAGACTAACGAGCAGTACTTC. Translating it yields CASSLKGTGQTNEQYF.